The source of this T cell receptor beta chain is a study of blood T cells in healthy people across ages. Study results and limitations: It was not possible, with unsorted PBMCs, to conclusively compare naive and antigen-experienced cells.

For the second PCR, which ran for about 6 to 11 cycles, a sample-barcoded 5' primer and a J-beta primer mix were used. In TCRdb, the 5' RACE reads were re-called with MiXCR into one record per CDR3 protein. The profile shows hundreds of thousands of distinct CDR3 sequences, around 31% of them singletons. Remarks on this clonotype: Its antigen is not identified.

Per-sample PBMC isolation yielded at least 6.5 million cells. The sequence was collected from a woman older than 75 in good health. The sequencing sample was made of blood.

The CDR3 DNA reads as TGTGCCAGCAAACGGAGGAGAGGAGGAGAAAAACTGTTTTTT. Translated: CASKRRRGGEKLFF. The chain couples TRBV6-5 to TRBJ1-4; D uncertain. CDR1 is MNHEY and CDR2 is SVGAGI in the germline V gene. The CDR3 contains 14 residues. The V end was cut by 7 bases, the J end by 8 bases, with 17 bases between.